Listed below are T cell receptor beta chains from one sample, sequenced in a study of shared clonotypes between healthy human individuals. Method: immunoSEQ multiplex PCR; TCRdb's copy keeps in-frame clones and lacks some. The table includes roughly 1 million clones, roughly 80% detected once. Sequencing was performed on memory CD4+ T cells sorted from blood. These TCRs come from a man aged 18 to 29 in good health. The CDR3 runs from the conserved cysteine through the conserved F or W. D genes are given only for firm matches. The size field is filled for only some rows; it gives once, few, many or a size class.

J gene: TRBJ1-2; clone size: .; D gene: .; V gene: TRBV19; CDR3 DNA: TGTGCCAGTAGAGCCACAGGAGTTTTGAACTATGGCTACACCTTC; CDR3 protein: CASRATGVLNYGYTF
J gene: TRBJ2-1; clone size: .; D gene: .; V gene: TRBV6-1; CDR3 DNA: TGTGCCAGCAGTGAATGGGAACGCGGGACCACCCAAGTCTTC; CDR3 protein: CASSEWERGTTQVF
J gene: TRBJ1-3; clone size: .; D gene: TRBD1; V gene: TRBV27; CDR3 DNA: TGTGCCAGCAGTACCAGGACAGGGGCTGGAAACACCATATATTTT; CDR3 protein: CASSTRTGAGNTIYF
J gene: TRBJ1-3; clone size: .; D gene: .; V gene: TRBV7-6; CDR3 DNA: TGTGCCAGCAGCTTCGGGACCAGAAGCTCTGGAAACACCATATATTTT; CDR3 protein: CASSFGTRSSGNTIYF
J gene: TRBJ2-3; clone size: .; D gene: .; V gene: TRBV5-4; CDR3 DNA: TGTGCCAGCAGCTGGCCTAGCACAGATACGCAGTATTTT; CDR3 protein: CASSWPSTDTQYF
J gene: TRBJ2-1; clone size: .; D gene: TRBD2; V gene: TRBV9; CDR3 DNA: TGTGCCAGCAGCGTACAGGCTAGCGGGAGGAATGAGCAGTTCTTC; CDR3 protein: CASSVQASGRNEQFF
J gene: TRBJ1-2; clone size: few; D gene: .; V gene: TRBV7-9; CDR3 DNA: TGTGCCAGCAGCCACTCGTCGGCCGCGGGCTACACCTTC; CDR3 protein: CASSHSSAAGYTF
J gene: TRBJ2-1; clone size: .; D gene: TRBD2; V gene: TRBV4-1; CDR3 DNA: TGCGCCAGCAGCCAAGCCCGTCGGGGGGACTCCTACAATGAGCAGTTCTTC; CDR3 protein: CASSQARRGDSYNEQFF
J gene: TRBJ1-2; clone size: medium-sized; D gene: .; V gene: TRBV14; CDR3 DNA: TGTGCCAGCAGCCAATCCCGGACAGCTAACTATGGCTACACCTTC; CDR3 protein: CASSQSRTANYGYTF
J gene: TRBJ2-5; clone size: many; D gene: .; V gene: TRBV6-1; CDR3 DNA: TGTGCCAGCAGTGAATTGGGGGAGACCCAGTACTTC; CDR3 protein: CASSELGETQYF
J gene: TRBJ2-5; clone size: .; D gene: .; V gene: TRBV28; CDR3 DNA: TGTGCCAGCAGCACCCATCCTATTGGGACCCAGTACTTC; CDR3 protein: CASSTHPIGTQYF
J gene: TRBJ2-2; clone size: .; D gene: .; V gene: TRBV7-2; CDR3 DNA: TGTGCCAGCAGCTTAGCGGGACCTCTAGGGGTAAAAGCCGGGGAGCTGTTTTTT; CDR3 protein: CASSLAGPLGVKAGELFF
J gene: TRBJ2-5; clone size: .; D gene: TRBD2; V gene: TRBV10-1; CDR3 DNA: TGCGCCAGCAGTGAAGGGACTAGCCGGGGGACCCAGTACTTC; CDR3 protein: CASSEGTSRGTQYF
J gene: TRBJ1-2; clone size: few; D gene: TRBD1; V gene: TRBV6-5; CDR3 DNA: TGTGCCAGCAGTCGACAGGGACCCTATGGCTACACCTTC; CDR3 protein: CASSRQGPYGYTF
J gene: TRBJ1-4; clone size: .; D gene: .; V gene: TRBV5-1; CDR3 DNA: TGCGCCAGCCGACAGTTTGCAACTAATGAAAAACTGTTTTTT; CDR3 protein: CASRQFATNEKLFF
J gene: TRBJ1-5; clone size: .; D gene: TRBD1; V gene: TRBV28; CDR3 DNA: TGTGCCAGCCTCCGCTTTCTGACAGGGGGCGATCAGCCCCAGCATTTT; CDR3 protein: CASLRFLTGGDQPQHF
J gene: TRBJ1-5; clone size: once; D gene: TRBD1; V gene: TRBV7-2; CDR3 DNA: TGTGCCAGCAGCCGGACGGGGACAGGGCGATATCAGCCCCAGCATTTT; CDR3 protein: CASSRTGTGRYQPQHF
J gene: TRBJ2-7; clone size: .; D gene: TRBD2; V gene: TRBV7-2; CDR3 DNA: TGTGCCAGCAGCCCAGCCGGGACTAGCAACTACGAGCAGTACTTC; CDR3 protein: CASSPAGTSNYEQYF
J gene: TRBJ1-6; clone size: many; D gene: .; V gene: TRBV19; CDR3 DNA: TGTGCCAGTAGTATAGGAGGACCCGGGAATTCACCCCTCCACTTT; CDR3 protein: CASSIGGPGNSPLHF
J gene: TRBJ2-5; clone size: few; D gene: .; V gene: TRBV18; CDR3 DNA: TGTGCCAGCTCGTCGACCGGGACCCGGACCCAGTACTTC; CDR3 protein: CASSSTGTRTQYF
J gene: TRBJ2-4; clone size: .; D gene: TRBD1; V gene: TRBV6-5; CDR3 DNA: TGTGCCAGCAGACCAGGACAGGTGAAAAACATTCAGTACTTC; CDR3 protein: CASRPGQVKNIQYF
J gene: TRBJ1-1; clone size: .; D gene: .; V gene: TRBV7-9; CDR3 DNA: TGTGCCAGTCAGGGTTACACTGAAGCTTTCTTT; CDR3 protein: CASQGYTEAFF
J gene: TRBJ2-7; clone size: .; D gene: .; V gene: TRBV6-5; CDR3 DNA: TGTGCCAGCAGTACGACGATGCGGGACGCCTACGAGCAGTACTTC; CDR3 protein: CASSTTMRDAYEQYF
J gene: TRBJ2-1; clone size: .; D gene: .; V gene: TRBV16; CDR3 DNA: TGTGCCAGCAGCGGAACGGCGGTAAGGGGCAATGAGCAGTTCTTC; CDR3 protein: CASSGTAVRGNEQFF
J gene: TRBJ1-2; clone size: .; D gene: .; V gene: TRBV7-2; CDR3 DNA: TGTGCCAGCAGCTTAGACGTCGGCAGGGGCGAGTATGGCTACACCTTC; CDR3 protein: CASSLDVGRGEYGYTF
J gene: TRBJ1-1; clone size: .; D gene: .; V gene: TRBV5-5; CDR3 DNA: TGTGCCAGCAGCTTCGGTGGGGGGAACACTGAAGCTTTCTTT; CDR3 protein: CASSFGGGNTEAFF
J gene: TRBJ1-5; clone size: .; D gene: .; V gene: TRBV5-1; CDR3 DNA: TGCGCCAGCAGCTCCGACCCGGCCCAGCCCCAGCATTTT; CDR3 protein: CASSSDPAQPQHF
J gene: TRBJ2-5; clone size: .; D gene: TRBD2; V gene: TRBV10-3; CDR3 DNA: TGTGCCATCAGTCAGATGTCTAGCGGGAGTAAGGAGACCCAGTACTTC; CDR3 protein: CAISQMSSGSKETQYF
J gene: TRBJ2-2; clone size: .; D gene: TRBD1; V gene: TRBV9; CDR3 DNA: TGTGCCAGCAGCGTACGTAGTACGACCGGGACAGGGGGCCGCGGGGAGCTGTTTTTT; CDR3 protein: CASSVRSTTGTGGRGELFF
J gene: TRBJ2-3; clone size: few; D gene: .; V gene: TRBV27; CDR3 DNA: TGTGCCAGCAGTTTCCAGGGGAGAACAGATACGCAGTATTTT; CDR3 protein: CASSFQGRTDTQYF
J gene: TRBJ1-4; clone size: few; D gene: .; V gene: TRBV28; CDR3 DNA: TGTGCCAGCAGTTTAGGGCAGGGCGGTGAAAAACTGTTTTTT; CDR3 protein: CASSLGQGGEKLFF
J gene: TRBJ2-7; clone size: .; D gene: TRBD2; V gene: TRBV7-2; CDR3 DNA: TGTGCCAGCAGCTTAGATAGCGGGGATACCTACGAGCAGTACTTC; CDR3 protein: CASSLDSGDTYEQYF
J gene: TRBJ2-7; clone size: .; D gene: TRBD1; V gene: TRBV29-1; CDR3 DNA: TGCAGCGTAGACAGGGGCCACGAGCAGTACTTC; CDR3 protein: CSVDRGHEQYF
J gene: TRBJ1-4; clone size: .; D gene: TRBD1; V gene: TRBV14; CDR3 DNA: TGTGCCAGCAGCCAAGGGCTGGGGACAGGGAATGAAAAACTGTTTTTT; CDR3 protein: CASSQGLGTGNEKLFF
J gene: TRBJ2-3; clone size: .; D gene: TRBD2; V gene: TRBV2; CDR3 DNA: TGTGCCAGCAGAGGAACTAGCGGGGGCACAGATACGCAGTATTTT; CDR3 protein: CASRGTSGGTDTQYF
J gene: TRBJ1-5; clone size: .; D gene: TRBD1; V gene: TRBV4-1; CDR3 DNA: TGCGCCAGCAGCCACCCTAAAGCCGGGACAGGGGGCAATCAGCCCCAGCATTTT; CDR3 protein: CASSHPKAGTGGNQPQHF
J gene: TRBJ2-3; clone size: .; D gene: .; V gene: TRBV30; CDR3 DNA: TGTGCCTGGAGCGGGGCCGTCCTAGCGGATACGCAGTATTTT; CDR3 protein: CAWSGAVLADTQYF
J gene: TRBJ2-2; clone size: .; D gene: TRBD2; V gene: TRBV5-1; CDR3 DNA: TGCGCCAGCAGCCCCACCAGCGGGGGCGCGAACACCGGGGAGCTGTTTTTT; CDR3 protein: CASSPTSGGANTGELFF
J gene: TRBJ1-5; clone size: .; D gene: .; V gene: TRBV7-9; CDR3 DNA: TGTGCCAGCAGCTCCGGGACCCTCGATCAGCCCCAGCATTTT; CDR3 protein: CASSSGTLDQPQHF
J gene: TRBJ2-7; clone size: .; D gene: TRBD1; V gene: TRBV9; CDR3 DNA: TGTGCCAGCAGCGTAGCTGACAGGGGGCCGAACGAGCAGTACTTC; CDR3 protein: CASSVADRGPNEQYF
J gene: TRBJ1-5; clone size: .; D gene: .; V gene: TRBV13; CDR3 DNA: TGTGCCAGCAGCTTAAGAGGGCCCAGCAATCAGCCCCAGCATTTT; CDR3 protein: CASSLRGPSNQPQHF
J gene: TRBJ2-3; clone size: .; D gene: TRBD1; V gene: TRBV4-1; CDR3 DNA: TGCGCCAGCAGCCCGTCGACAGGGGGGAGAACAGATACGCAGTATTTT; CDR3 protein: CASSPSTGGRTDTQYF
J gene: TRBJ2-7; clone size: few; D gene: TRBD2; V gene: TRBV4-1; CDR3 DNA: TGCGCCAGCAGCCGACTAGCGGGAGACTCCTACGAGCAGTACTTC; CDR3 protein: CASSRLAGDSYEQYF
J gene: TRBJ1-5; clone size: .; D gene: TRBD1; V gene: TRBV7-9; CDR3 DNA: TGTGCCAGCAGCCTCCGGGGGGGACAGAATCAGCCCCAGCATTTT; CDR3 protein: CASSLRGGQNQPQHF
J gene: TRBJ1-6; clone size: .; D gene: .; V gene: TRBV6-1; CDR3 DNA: TGTGCCAGCAGTCAAGACGGAGGCAGTAATTCACCCCTCCACTTT; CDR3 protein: CASSQDGGSNSPLHF
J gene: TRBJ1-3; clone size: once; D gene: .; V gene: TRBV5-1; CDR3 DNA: TGCGCCAGCAGCACAGGAGGCACTGGAAACACCATATATTTT; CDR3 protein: CASSTGGTGNTIYF
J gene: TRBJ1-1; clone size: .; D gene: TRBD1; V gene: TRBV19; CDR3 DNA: TGTGCCAGTAGGGACAGGGGGTACACTGAAGCTTTCTTT; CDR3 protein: CASRDRGYTEAFF
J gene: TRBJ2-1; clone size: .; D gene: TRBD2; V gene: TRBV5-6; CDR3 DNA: TGTGCCAGCAGCGCCCTAGCGGTCTACTACAATGAGCAGTTCTTC; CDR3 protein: CASSALAVYYNEQFF
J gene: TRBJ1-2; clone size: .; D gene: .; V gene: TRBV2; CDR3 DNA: TGTGCCAGCAGTGTGACAGTATATGGCTACACCTTC; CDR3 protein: CASSVTVYGYTF
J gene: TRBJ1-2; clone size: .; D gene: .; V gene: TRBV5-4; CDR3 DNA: TGTGCCAGCAGCTTGGATTCAGGCTCTGGCTACACCTTC; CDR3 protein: CASSLDSGSGYTF
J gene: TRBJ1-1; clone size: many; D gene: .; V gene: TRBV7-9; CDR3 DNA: TGTGCCAGCAGTCCCGACCTAGCCCTAACTGAAGCTTTCTTT; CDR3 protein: CASSPDLALTEAFF
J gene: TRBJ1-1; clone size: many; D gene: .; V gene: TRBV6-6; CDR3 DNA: TGTGCCAGCGGTAAAGGGATGAACACTGAAGCTTTCTTT; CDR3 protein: CASGKGMNTEAFF
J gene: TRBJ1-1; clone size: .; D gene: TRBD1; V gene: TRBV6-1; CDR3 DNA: TGTGCCAGCAGGTCAGGGGGGACGAACACTGAAGCTTTCTTT; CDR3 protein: CASRSGGTNTEAFF
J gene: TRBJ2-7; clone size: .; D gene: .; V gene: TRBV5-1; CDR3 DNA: TGCGCCAGCAGCTTGGCTGGAGACTCTCGGGAGCAGTACTTC; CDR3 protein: CASSLAGDSREQYF
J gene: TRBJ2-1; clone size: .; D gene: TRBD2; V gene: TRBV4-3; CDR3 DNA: TGCGCCAGCAGCCTAAGACTAGCGGGGGGAAGCTCCTACAATGAGCAGTTCTTC; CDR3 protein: CASSLRLAGGSSYNEQFF
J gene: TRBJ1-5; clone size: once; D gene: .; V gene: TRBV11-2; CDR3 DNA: TGTGCCAGCAGCTTAAAAGTCGGTACGGGTGTGGGGCCCCAGCATTTT; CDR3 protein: CASSLKVGTGVGPQHF